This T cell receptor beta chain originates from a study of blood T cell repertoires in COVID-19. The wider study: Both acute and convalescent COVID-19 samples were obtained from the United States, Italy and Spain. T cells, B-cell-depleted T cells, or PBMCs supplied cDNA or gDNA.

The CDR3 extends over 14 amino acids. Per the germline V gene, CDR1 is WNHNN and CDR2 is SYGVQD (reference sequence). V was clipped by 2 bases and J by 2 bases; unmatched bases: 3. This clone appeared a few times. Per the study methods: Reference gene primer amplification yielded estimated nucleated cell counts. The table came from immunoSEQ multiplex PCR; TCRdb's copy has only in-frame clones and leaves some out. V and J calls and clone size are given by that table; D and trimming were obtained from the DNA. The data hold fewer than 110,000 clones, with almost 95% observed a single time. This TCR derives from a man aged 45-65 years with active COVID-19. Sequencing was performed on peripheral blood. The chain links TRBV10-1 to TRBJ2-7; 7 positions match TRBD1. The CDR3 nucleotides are TGCGCCAGCAGTGAGACAGGGGCCCCCTACGAGCAGTACTTC. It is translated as CASSETGAPYEQYF.